The 25 T cell receptor beta chains in this list originate from one sample, sequenced in a study of blood T cells in healthy people across ages. Through a sample-barcoded 5' primer and a J-beta primer mix, a second PCR was run for about 6 to 12 cycles. Using its own MiXCR run on the 5' RACE reads, TCRdb lists one record per CDR3 protein. The sample lists 1.8 million or so distinct CDR3 sequences, 35% to 50% occurring once. Sequencing input: blood. The receptors were gathered from a human donor in good health.

CDR3 region: CASSRGLVPGYQETQYF. CDR3 nucleotides: TGTGCCAGCAGCCGGGGGCTCGTACCAGGGTACCAAGAGACCCAGTACTTC. The chain has TRBV2 and TRBJ2-5; D may correspond to TRBD1 or TRBD2 (6 bases each). Germline lookup yields CDR1 SNHLY and CDR2 FYNNEI. Trimming stripped 6 bases from V and 0 bases from J, with 20 bases between. This CDR3 is built from 17 residues.

J is TRBJ2-6 and V is TRBV13; D might be TRBD1 (6 bases). V lost 3 bases and J lost 0, with 12 bases in between. There are 17 residues in the CDR3. CDR1 PRHDT and CDR2 FYEKMQ come from the germline V gene (reference sequence). The CDR3 loop is CASSFGTRISGANVLTF. The CDR3 nucleotides are TGTGCCAGCAGCTTCGGGACAAGGATCTCTGGGGCCAACGTCCTGACTTTC.

The chain uses TRBV20-1 and TRBJ1-5; 9 positions match TRBD1. V shed 5 bases and J 4 bases; nucleotides not matched to a gene: 12. This CDR3 is built from 16 residues. Germline CDR1 DFQATT, CDR2 SNEGSKA (reference sequence). CDR3 protein: CSASPGTGIRNQPQHF. The CDR3 DNA sequence: TGCAGTGCTTCCCCCGGGACAGGGATACGGAATCAGCCCCAGCATTTT.

The chain has TRBV7-2 and TRBJ2-3, with TRBD1 matching over 7 bases. Germline assignment: CDR1 SGHTA and CDR2 FQGNSA. CDR3 length: 14 amino acids. With V trimmed by 5 bases and J by 6 bases, 8 bases remained unmatched. The CDR3 loop reads CASSTRQGRDTQYF. CDR3 DNA sequence: TGTGCCAGCAGCACTAGACAGGGTCGCGATACGCAGTATTTT. Filled out from reference TRBV7-2 and TRBJ2-3, the complete variable domain reads GAGVSQSPSNKVTEKGKDVELRCDPISGHTALYWYRQSLGQGLEFLIYFQGNSAPDKSGLPSDRFSAERTGGSVSTLTIQRTQQEDSAVYLCASSTRQGRDTQYFGPGTRLTVL.

The chain employs TRBV9 and TRBJ1-2, with 9 bases fitting TRBD1. Germline V CDR1 and CDR2: SGDLS, YYNGEE. The CDR3 consists of 16 residues. Trimming removed 3 bases from V and 5 bases from J; junction bases left unmatched: 11. The CDR3 DNA reads TGTGCCAGCAGCGGGGACCCGGACAGGGGATGGTATGGCTACACCTTC. Translated, it gives CASSGDPDRGWYGYTF.

J is TRBJ2-1 and V is TRBV7-2; D ambiguous. There are 16 residues in the CDR3. The V end lost 5 bases, the J end lost 4 bases, and 18 bases lay between the germline ends. Germline V gene data show CDR1 as SGHTA and CDR2 as FQGNSA. Here the CDR3 DNA reads TGTGCCAGCAGCGTCACCGGTAGCAGACTTTACAATGAGCAGTTCTTC. It codes for CASSVTGSRLYNEQFF.

The genes are TRBV5-1 and TRBJ1-2; 8 bases are shared with TRBD1. The CDR3 has 13 amino acids. CDR1 is SGHRS and CDR2 is YFSETQ in the germline V gene. J gave up 6 bases and V 9 bases, and 10 bases lay outside the gene matches. CDR3 residues: CATKTGDEDGYTF. CDR3 coding DNA: TGCGCCACCAAGACAGGGGATGAAGATGGCTACACCTTC.

This clonotype was counted between two and nine times. The chain combines TRBV7-9 with TRBJ2-7; no definite D call. Germline lookup yields CDR1 SEHNR and CDR2 FQNEAQ (reference sequence). The CDR3 has 14 residues. Trimming removed 2 bases from V and 3 bases from J, with 11 bases in between. CDR3 nucleotides: TGTGCCAGCAGCTTAAGCGATAAGGACTACGAGCAGTACTTC. Protein product: CASSLSDKDYEQYF.

Here the CDR3 reads CASNPSLAANEKLFF. CDR3 coding DNA: TGTGCCAGCAACCCTAGCCTAGCAGCTAATGAAAAACTGTTTTTT. This chain uses TRBV3-1 with TRBJ1-4; unclear D gene. CDR3 length equals 15 residues. With 7 bases removed from V and 3 bases from J, the gap between germline ends came to 15 bases. The germline CDR1 and CDR2 sequences are LGHDT and YNNKEL (reference sequence).

Turning to this clonotype: One end of the junction varies from germline; a read error may be responsible. This sequence joins TRBV12-3 or TRBV12-4 and TRBJ1-2; D unresolved. The CDR3 totals 16 residues. CDR3 region: CVSSLSHLSELVGYTF. The CDR3 DNA is TGTGTCAGCAGTTTATCCCACTTATCGGAGCTGGTTGGCTACACCTTC.

This chain joins TRBV12-3 or TRBV12-4 and TRBJ2-1; TRBD1 is a possible D gene (6 bases). Trimming removed 4 bases at V and 6 bases at J, with 13 bases between. This CDR3 spans 14 amino acids. This CDR3 is CASSSDRPSNEQFF. For the CDR3, the DNA is TGTGCCAGCAGTTCCGACAGGCCGTCCAATGAGCAGTTCTTC.

In its sample, this clonotype was seen a few times. The rearrangement uses TRBV12-3 or TRBV12-4 and TRBJ2-3, with a tentative D call TRBD2 (5 bases). The CDR3 length is 13 residues. V shed 5 bases and J shed 4 bases, with 10 bases lying between them. The DNA for the CDR3 is TGTGCCAGCAGTCGCGGTAGCGCAGATACGCAGTATTTT. Its protein product is CASSRGSADTQYF.

The chain combines TRBV5-1 with TRBJ2-3; 10 bases align to TRBD2. The CDR3 totals 15 residues. The ends lost 4 bases at V and 3 bases at J; junction bases unmatched: 5. The germline V gene encodes CDR1 SGHRS and CDR2 YFSETQ. CDR3 DNA: TGCGCCAGCAGCATCAGCGGGGGGGCGACAGATACGCAGTATTTT. Its translation is CASSISGGATDTQYF. The full variable domain, in which reference TRBV5-1 and TRBJ2-3 provide the parts outside the CDR3, is KAGVTQTPRYLIKTRGQQVTLSCSPISGHRSVSWYQQTPGQGLQFLFEYFSETQRNKGNFPGRFSGRQFSNSRSEMNVSTLELGDSALYLCASSISGGATDTQYFGPGTRLTVL.

There are a few counts of this clonotype. The chain is built from TRBV20-1 and TRBJ2-5, with 7 bases that match TRBD1. V trimming: 6 bases; J trimming: 5 bases; junction bases outside the gene matches: 12. Germline CDR1 DFQATT, CDR2 SNEGSKA (reference sequence). This CDR3 is built from 14 residues. CDR3 DNA sequence: TGCAGTGCCGCCCTCGGGACAGTCGGGGAGACCCAGTACTTC. Translated: CSAALGTVGETQYF.

The chain carries TRBV6-2 or TRBV6-3 and TRBJ2-6; D not resolved. The CDR3 consists of 16 residues. Germline CDR1 reads MNHEY; CDR2 reads SVGEGT. The V gene lost 6 bases and the J gene lost 4 bases, with 16 bases spanning the gap. The CDR3 sequence: CASRYPRQSGANVLTF. CDR3 nucleotides: TGTGCCAGCAGATACCCGCGACAATCCGGGGCCAACGTCCTGACTTTC.

The chain employs TRBV12-3 or TRBV12-4 and TRBJ2-7, with D maybe TRBD2 (5 bases). CDR3 size: 15 residues. With 4 bases removed from V and 4 bases from J, the gap between germline ends came to 17 bases. The CDR3 bases are TGTGCCAGCAGTTCGGACGGAGGCCTTTATTACGAGCAGTACTTC. Its protein is CASSSDGGLYYEQYF.

This clonotype came up a few times. V is TRBV11-2 and J is TRBJ2-2; no definite D call. The CDR3 sequence is 16 residues long. Trimming took off 1 base at V and 0 bases at J, with 9 bases between the two ends. Germline loops: CDR1 SGHAT, CDR2 FQNNGV. This CDR3 is CASSLGQSSNTGELFF. The CDR3 region has the DNA TGTGCCAGCAGCTTAGGACAATCCTCGAACACCGGGGAGCTGTTTTTT. The variable domain in full, completed from reference TRBV11-2 and TRBJ2-2, reads EAGVAQSPRYKIIEKRQSVAFWCNPISGHATLYWYQQILGQGPKLLIQFQNNGVVDDSQLPKDRFSAERLKGVDSTLKIQPAKLEDSAVYLCASSLGQSSNTGELFFGEGSRLTVL.

The gene calls are TRBV14 and TRBJ2-1; TRBD1 might be the D (6 bases). The CDR3 consists of 14 residues. Germline V lookup: CDR1 SGHDN, CDR2 FVKESK. Trimming took off 1 base at V and 4 bases at J, with 8 bases between the two ends. CDR3 in DNA: TGTGCCAGCAGCCAAGTAGACAGGTACAATGAGCAGTTCTTC. Protein: CASSQVDRYNEQFF.

This clonotype was observed a handful of times. One end of the junction varies from germline; a read error may be responsible. This chain connects TRBV7-9 to TRBJ1-4; a possible D gene is TRBD1 (5 bases). Germline CDR1 reads SEHNR; CDR2 reads FQNEAQ (reference sequence). The CDR3 runs 14 residues. CDR3 DNA sequence: TGTGCTAGCAGCTTTGGGGCGTGGATTGAAAAACTGTTTTTT. Its translation: CASSFGAWIEKLFF.

This clonotype was observed a few times. V is TRBV27 and J is TRBJ2-6, with D perhaps given as TRBD1 or TRBD2 (6 bases each). CDR1 is MNHEY and CDR2 is SMNVEV in the germline V gene (reference sequence). V was cut by 0 bases and J by 4 bases, with 10 bases left in between. The CDR3 is made up of 16 amino acids. Here the CDR3 reads CASSLSAGTGANVLTF. The CDR3 coding sequence is TGTGCCAGCAGTTTATCGGCGGGGACAGGGGCCAACGTCCTGACTTTC.

CDR3 in DNA: TGTGCCAGCAGCCAAACAGATGAAAATGAGCAGTTCTTC. Translated: CASSQTDENEQFF. The chain links TRBV3-1 to TRBJ2-1; D is ambiguous. V lost 2 bases, J lost 7 bases, and 9 bases lay in between. This CDR3 comprises 13 residues. Germline loops: CDR1 LGHDT, CDR2 YNNKEL (reference sequence).

The rearrangement links TRBV7-2 to TRBJ2-1; D gene ambiguous. The CDR3 is made up of 14 amino acids. Trimming took off 1 base at V and 9 bases at J, with 13 bases between the two ends. The germline CDR1 and CDR2 sequences are SGHTA and FQGNSA. The CDR3 region is CASSLGGSSAEQFF. The CDR3, as DNA: TGTGCCAGCAGCTTAGGAGGTAGCTCTGCTGAGCAGTTCTTC.

The chain couples TRBV29-1 to TRBJ1-2, with D possibly being TRBD1 (6 bases). The CDR3 loop spans 12 amino acids. V lost 8 bases, J lost 7 bases, and 17 bases lay in between. CDR1 and CDR2 from the germline V gene are SQVTM and ANQGSEA. CDR3 in amino acids: CSTQTGSGGYTF. The CDR3 nucleotides read TGCAGCACTCAAACAGGGTCGGGTGGCTACACCTTC.

V usage is TRBV27 and J usage is TRBJ2-6; D is undetermined. There are 16 residues in the CDR3. The germline gives CDR1 MNHEY, CDR2 SMNVEV (reference sequence). With 4 bases removed from V and 4 bases from J, the gap between germline ends came to 14 bases. CDR3 residues: CASSSLTPPGANVLTF. The CDR3 DNA follows: TGTGCCAGCAGTTCGCTTACTCCTCCAGGGGCCAACGTCCTGACTTTC.

Only a few counts were recorded for this clonotype. Here the CDR3 reads CASSPPNIETGGLWKYF. In nucleotides, the CDR3 is TGTGCCAGCTCACCACCGAATATCGAGACAGGGGGCCTATGGAAGTACTTC. This chain uses TRBV18 with TRBJ2-7; TRBD1 agrees at 10 bases. This CDR3 is 17 amino acids long. Germline values: CDR1 KGHSH, CDR2 LQKENI. The V and J ends lost 0 bases and 11 bases, in that order; junction bases with no gene match: 16.